Presented here are 8 T cell receptor beta chains from one specimen sequenced in a study of tissue T cells after allogeneic stem cell transplantation. The data were produced by immunoSEQ multiplex PCR, yet TCRdb's version contains in-frame clones alone and is incomplete. This sample has nearly 50,000 clones, with approximately 73% found just once. Sequencing was done on a sample of sorted cells pooled from one or two spleens. The receptors derive from a pool of C57BL/6 mice in good health.

Worth noting for this clone: Gene names are mouse gene names. The read stops 1 residue short of the end of the CDR3; the missing end is completed from the germline J gene. The chain uses TRBV1 and TRBJ1-1; 10 nucleotides align to TRBD1. Trimming at V came to 3 bases and at J to 5 bases, leaving 3 bases not matched to a gene. The CDR3 totals 14 residues. The germline V gene encodes CDR1 NSQYPW and CDR2 LRSPGD (reference sequence). CDR3 region: CTCSAPGQGTEVFF. CDR3 DNA, as far as it was read: TGCACCTGCAGTGCCCCGGGACAGGGGACAGAAGTCTTC.

Regarding this clone: The germline and genes are mouse ones. The CDR3 extends 1 residue past the end of the read, so its final part is completed from the germline J gene. The chain uses TRBV1 and TRBJ2-1, with a tentative D call TRBD2 (7 bases). V shed 3 bases and J shed 0 bases, with 12 bases lying between them. This CDR3 comprises 16 residues. Germline CDR1 NSQYPW, CDR2 LRSPGD (reference sequence). The covered CDR3 bases are TGCACCTGCAGTGCCTGGGGGCCCTATAACTATGCTGAGCAGTTC. Translation gives CTCSAWGPYNYAEQF. The full CDR3 protein is CTCSAWGPYNYAEQFF.

Details on this clone: The gene symbols are mouse symbols. The CDR3 extends 1 residue past the end of the read, so its final part is completed from the germline J gene. The chain is built from TRBV2 and TRBJ2-4; D is uncertain. This CDR3 contains 14 residues. Germline V gene sequence: CDR1 LGHNA, CDR2 YSYQKL. Trimming removed 4 bases at V and 1 base at J, with 9 bases between. The CDR3: CASSLPGGQNTLYF. CDR3 DNA, as far as it was read: TGTGCCAGCAGCCTCCCAGGAGGTCAAAACACCTTGTAC.

A word on this clone: Genes and germline are mouse. The read ends 1 residue early relative to the CDR3; the germline J gene fills the gap. V usage is TRBV31 and J usage is TRBJ1-1; D might be TRBD1 (6 bases). The V end was cut by 1 base, the J end by 0 bases, with 15 bases between. CDR1 and CDR2 (germline): GKSSPN, SITVG. CDR3 length: 16 residues. The covered CDR3 bases are TGTGCCTGGAGTCCGCTACAGGGCAATGCAAACACAGAAGTCTTC. It translates to CAWSPLQGNANTEVF. The full CDR3 reads CAWSPLQGNANTEVFF.

Regarding this clone: These gene names are mouse names. CDR3 DNA, as far as it was read: TGTGCCAGCAGTTTAAGGGGGTTTGCTGCAGAAACGCTGTAT. Protein: CASSLRGFAAETLY. In full, the CDR3 reads CASSLRGFAAETLYF. The rearrangement uses TRBV15 and TRBJ2-3; D might be TRBD1 (6 bases). The read stops 1 residue short of the end of the CDR3; the missing end is completed from the germline J gene. Trimming removed 2 bases from V and 2 bases from J, with 11 bases in between. Germline V lookup: CDR1 SGHND, CDR2 FRSKSL. The CDR3 is 15 residues long.

Remarks on this clone: Mouse gene names apply. The read comes to an end 1 residue before the CDR3 does, leaving the germline J gene to fill in the end. The chain joins TRBV14 to TRBJ2-2, with D possibly matching TRBD1 (5 bases). In germline, CDR1 is SGHDT, CDR2 FRDEAV. With 1 base removed from V and 4 bases from J, the gap between germline ends came to 8 bases. The CDR3 is 14 amino acids. CDR3 sequence: CASSFRRATGQLYF. Partial CDR3 DNA: TGTGCCAGCAGTTTCCGCAGGGCCACCGGGCAGCTCTAC.

Worth noting for this clone: Genes here carry mouse names. The read ends 1 residue before the CDR3 terminus; that terminus is restored from the germline J gene. V and J are TRBV31 and TRBJ2-3; weak D call: TRBD2 (7 bases). Germline V gene data show CDR1 as GKSSPN and CDR2 as SITVG. The V and J ends lost 0 bases and 3 bases respectively, with 13 bases between them. This CDR3 has 15 residues. CDR3 DNA (partial): TGTGCCTGGAGTCTCCGGGGGGCGCTGGCAGAAACGCTGTAT. Protein sequence: CAWSLRGALAETLY. In full, the CDR3 is CAWSLRGALAETLYF. Based on the CDR3 plus reference TRBV31 and TRBJ2-3, the full variable domain is AQTIHQWPVAEIKAVGSPLSLGCTIKGKSSPNLYWYWQATGGTLQQLFYSITVGQVESVVQLNLSASRPKDDQFILSTEKLLLSHSGFYLCAWSLRGALAETLYFGSGTRLTVL.

A remark on this clone: The genes and germline here are from mouse. Read coverage stops 1 residue before the CDR3 terminus; the germline J gene supplies the remainder. V and J are TRBV12-2 and TRBJ2-5; unclear D gene. CDR1 is SGHLS and CDR2 is HYDKME in the germline V gene. Between the trimmed V and J ends, which lost 2 bases and 0 bases, there was a span of 8 bases. The CDR3 is 14 amino acids. The CDR3 region is CASSPQINQDTQYF. CDR3 DNA (partial): TGTGCCAGCTCTCCCCAAATTAACCAAGACACCCAGTAC.